This TCR beta chain was captured in a study of type 1 regulatory T cells. Study at large: This in vitro CD4 product, T-allo10, is enriched for Tr1 cells and alloantigen-specific.

One entry per CDR3 protein, called by TCRdb with MiXCR from the reads. In the table there are about 62,000 distinct CDR3 sequences, approximately 60% of which are singletons. To note about this clonotype: Its specificity is not known.

With V trimmed by 1 base and J by 7 bases, 0 bases remained unmatched. This CDR3 contains 13 residues. Germline loops: CDR1 DFQATT, CDR2 SNEGSKA (reference sequence). Sequencing used cultured non-Tr1 T cells, either the whole culture or a sorted T cell fraction (not recorded which). The clonotype was recovered from a human donor in good health. V and J are TRBV20-1 and TRBJ2-1; 11 bases fit TRBD2. CDR3 DNA: TGCAGTGCTAGAGGACTAGCGGGGAATGAGCAGTTCTTC. Encoded protein: CSARGLAGNEQFF.